The rows below give T cell receptor beta chains drawn from one sample of a study of T-cell memory formation after mild COVID-19. TCRdb used MiXCR to reprocess the 5' RACE reads, holding one entry per CDR3 protein. The table includes around 300,000 distinct CDR3 sequences, approximately 19% detected once. The sequenced sample consisted of PBMCs or a T cell subset sorted from them (not recorded which). Receptor source: a man younger than 35 who had mild COVID-19 (a few samples of this study predate the infection). Cell type and time point are not known. Each CDR3 is given with its conserved first and last residue. Fields, in order: V gene, J gene, CDR3 protein.

>TRBV28|TRBJ1-4
CASSLSGQENEKLFF
>TRBV7-8|TRBJ1-6
CASRPVPSSYNSPLHF
>TRBV7-9|TRBJ2-5
CASSLAGQASKTQYF
>TRBV5-4|TRBJ2-3
CASSLWGAPDTQYF
>TRBV7-9|TRBJ2-5
CASSSPGTGARETQYF
>TRBV4-3|TRBJ2-3
CASSQGRDTDTQYF
>TRBV29-1|TRBJ2-5
CSVSRAETQYF
>TRBV7-9|TRBJ2-1
CASSLAQGVSYNEQFF
>TRBV29-1|TRBJ2-3
CSVCPWTSGAGDTQYF
>TRBV6-2/TRBV6-3|TRBJ2-5
CASSDAEGAVETQYF
>TRBV27|TRBJ2-5
CASRIAGARETQYF
>TRBV5-1|TRBJ1-6
CASSRGQQNSPLHF
>TRBV6-5|TRBJ2-3
CASSYSSGVGDTQYF
>TRBV6-2/TRBV6-3|TRBJ2-7
CASSGYRGFLYEQYF
>TRBV21-1|TRBJ2-1
CASSKTRTPLYNEQFF
>TRBV20-1|TRBJ2-2
CSAKSRDSNVPGELFF
>TRBV7-9|TRBJ1-2
CASSQWLQGDYGYTF
>TRBV5-1|TRBJ2-1
CASSLQPGSTYNEQFF
>TRBV4-3|TRBJ2-1
CASSQDPPSLYNEQFF
>TRBV7-2|TRBJ2-1
CASSLGWGPTGEQFF
>TRBV7-9|TRBJ2-1
CASRDRGTYNEQFF
>TRBV5-4|TRBJ2-3
CASSLDGTLAQYF
>TRBV6-6|TRBJ2-1
CASSYSQVYNEQFF
>TRBV10-1|TRBJ1-2
CASSESFGDNYGYTF
>TRBV6-9|TRBJ2-2
CAASYFSGRGSTGELFF
>TRBV5-1|TRBJ2-3
CASSLNPDTQYF
>TRBV12-3/TRBV12-4|TRBJ1-1
CASSLNRATEAFF
>TRBV20-1|TRBJ2-7
CSAGDRSTLSYEQYF
>TRBV18|TRBJ2-3
CASSPSEETTQYF
>TRBV12-3/TRBV12-4|TRBJ2-2
CASSLGPGSCFF
>TRBV10-3|TRBJ1-5
CAISDRGRDSNQPQHF
>TRBV24-1|TRBJ1-2
CATSDLGTDGYTF
>TRBV6-2/TRBV6-3|TRBJ2-3
CASSYPPQEGATDTQYF
>TRBV12-3/TRBV12-4|TRBJ2-5
CASSSSGPETQYF
>TRBV4-1|TRBJ1-4
CASSFLDRGNEKLFF
>TRBV5-1|TRBJ1-6
CASSSTGGEEALHF
>TRBV6-1|TRBJ2-5
CASSDLTSGGSGETQYF
>TRBV3-1|TRBJ2-5
CASSQSSGEETQYF
>TRBV27|TRBJ1-1
CASSLSRVAGTEAFF
>TRBV24-1|TRBJ2-1
CATSDARFEQFF
>TRBV5-1|TRBJ1-5
CASSLAGDQPQHF
>TRBV28|TRBJ1-5
CASRQGNNQPQHF
>TRBV7-2|TRBJ2-7
CASSLVLGFYEQYF
>TRBV10-3|TRBJ2-3
CAISESLATDTQYF
>TRBV20-1|TRBJ1-6
CSARGQGNSPLHF
>TRBV11-2|TRBJ2-5
CASSSPAWGKGGETQYF
>TRBV11-2|TRBJ2-2
CASRPTGGTNTGELFF
>TRBV4-3|TRBJ2-3
CASSQDPLAGGGDTQYF
>TRBV6-5|TRBJ1-1
CASRPPERGRPFF
>TRBV7-9|TRBJ2-3
CASSLALAGGFADTQYF
>TRBV10-3|TRBJ1-2
CAISESIQGNGYTF